The sample holds one count of the clone carrying this T cell receptor (beta chain). What it binds is unknown. With V trimmed by 3 bases and J by 7 bases, 8 bases remained unmatched. There are 15 residues in the CDR3. CDR1 and CDR2 from the germline V gene are MNHEY and SMNVEV (reference sequence). Each donor was healthy, and each was a bone marrow donor. These data originate in a study of cytomegalovirus exposure and HLA in healthy donors. Primers included in the PCR were 60 Vbeta and 13 Jbeta primers. Libraries were prepared by immunoSEQ multiplex PCR; TCRdb keeps only in-frame clonotypes and omits some of them. This table has some 170,000 clones, around 88% appearing once. Study-level points and caveats: Associated with cytomegalovirus, according to the listing, were some 150 TCR beta chains.

The TCR originated in a woman younger than 45 in good health and CMV-seronegative. The chain recombines TRBV27 with TRBJ2-7; 11 bases fit TRBD2. The sample consisted of PBMCs. The CDR3 coding sequence is TGTGCCAGCAGTTTGTTGCCGGGACTAGCGGTGGAGCAGTACTTC. It codes for CASSLLPGLAVEQYF.